The 22 T cell receptor beta chains reported below all come from one sample, sequenced in a study of T cell clonotyping in hematopoietic cell transplantation. Profiling relied on immunoSEQ multiplex PCR, and the TCRdb table lists in-frame clones only, not all of them. Among 15,000 to 20,000 clones, about 76% were seen once, and the ten largest hold roughly a tenth. What was sequenced was peripheral blood mononuclear cells. These TCRs come from an older woman in good health. Some clones in this sample may be carry-over from other donors' samples.

There are a few counts of this clone. J is TRBJ1-2 and V is TRBV27; 10 nucleotides match TRBD1. The CDR3 has 15 residues. V shed 4 bases, J shed 3 bases, and the junction held 5 bases outside the gene matches. Germline CDR1 is MNHEY and CDR2 is SMNVEV (reference sequence). CDR3 in DNA: TGTGCCAGCAGTTCTTCCGGGACAGGGGACTATGGCTACACCTTC. Encoded protein: CASSSSGTGDYGYTF.

This clone has only a few counts. The CDR3 is CASSLHTGELFF. The CDR3 DNA reads as TGTGCCAGCAGCCTCCACACCGGGGAGCTGTTTTTT. The chain carries TRBV7-3 and TRBJ2-2; D is uncertain. Per germline, CDR1 SGHTA and CDR2 FQGTGA. This CDR3 region has 12 residues. Between the trimmed V and J ends, which lost 5 bases and 3 bases, there was a span of 4 bases.

This clone was recorded only once. The rearrangement links TRBV29-1 to TRBJ2-7, with 9 bases that match TRBD1. J lost 7 bases, V lost 8 bases, and 9 bases had no gene match. Germline values: CDR1 SQVTM, CDR2 ANQGSEA. The CDR3 is 12 amino acids. The CDR3 region is CSSGDRVGEQYF. CDR3 coding DNA: TGCAGCTCCGGGGACAGGGTAGGTGAGCAGTACTTC.

The chain employs TRBV9 and TRBJ2-3, with D perhaps matching TRBD1 or TRBD2 (5 bases each). Looked up from germline, CDR1 is SGDLS and CDR2 is YYNGEE. Deletions cut 3 bases from V and 14 bases from J, with 16 bases between. This CDR3 has 12 residues. The CDR3 is CASSALGTELYF. CDR3 DNA sequence: TGTGCCAGCAGCGCCCTCGGGACGGAGTTGTATTTT.

V gene TRBV7-3 combines with J gene TRBJ2-5; D may be TRBD1 (6 bases). Per germline, CDR1 SGHTA and CDR2 FQGTGA. This CDR3 has 13 amino acids. Trimming cost V 2 bases and J 4 bases, with 8 bases left between them. The CDR3 loop is CASSLARGETQYF. CDR3 sequence (DNA): TGTGCCAGCAGCTTAGCCAGGGGAGAGACCCAGTACTTC.

The chain is built from TRBV20-1 and TRBJ2-1; tentative D call: TRBD1 (6 bases). V lost 3 bases, J lost 9 bases, and 9 bases lay in between. The CDR3 totals 11 residues. Germline V gene sequence: CDR1 DFQATT, CDR2 SNEGSKA (reference sequence). The CDR3 DNA is TGCAGTGCTAGCCGAGGGGGTGAGCAGTTCTTC. It is translated as CSASRGGEQFF.

This sequence joins TRBV28 and TRBJ1-2; 8 nucleotides align to TRBD1. In germline, CDR1 is MDHEN, CDR2 SYDVKM. V lost 3 bases and J lost 0; bases outside the gene matches: 6. This CDR3 has 16 amino acids. The CDR3 here is CASSLAPGGPNYGYTF. The CDR3 nucleotides are TGTGCCAGCAGTTTGGCCCCAGGGGGCCCTAACTATGGCTACACCTTC.

The chain has TRBV27 and TRBJ1-2; D uncertain. V dropped 5 bases and J dropped 4 bases, with 11 bases sitting between them. The CDR3 runs to 13 residues. The germline V gene has CDR1 MNHEY and CDR2 SMNVEV (reference sequence). CDR3 sequence (DNA): TGTGCCAGCAGTCGTATTTCCACCTATGGCTACACCTTC. The encoded protein is CASSRISTYGYTF.

This clone was counted between two and nine times. This chain connects TRBV14 to TRBJ1-2; D is perhaps TRBD1 (6 bases). The CDR3 consists of 13 residues. V lost 4 bases, J lost 4 bases, and 10 bases lay in between. Germline V lookup: CDR1 SGHDN, CDR2 FVKESK. CDR3 sequence (DNA): TGTGCCAGCAGCCTTACAGGGATCTATGGCTACACCTTC. Translated, it gives CASSLTGIYGYTF.

The chain has TRBV5-6 and TRBJ1-1, with unresolved D. This CDR3 is built from 12 residues. Trimming left V 3 bases short and J 11 bases short, with 14 bases between. Germline V lookup: CDR1 SGHDT, CDR2 YYEEEE. The DNA for the CDR3 is TGTGCCAGCAGCTCCCTGACATGGCGGGCTTTCTTT. Translated, it gives CASSSLTWRAFF.

The V call is TRBV5-8, the J call TRBJ1-2; D uncertain. The V and J ends lost 2 bases and 5 bases respectively, with 16 bases between them. Germline lookup yields CDR1 SGHTS and CDR2 YDEGEE. The CDR3 covers 15 residues. The CDR3, as DNA: TGTGCCAGCAGCTTAGGCACCACTAACTTATATGGCTACACCTTC. Translated: CASSLGTTNLYGYTF.

V is TRBV7-8 and J is TRBJ2-2; D unresolved. The germline V and J ends were trimmed by 3 bases and 0 bases, with 8 bases remaining between them. The CDR3 length is 15 residues. Germline V gene lookup returns CDR1 SGHVS and CDR2 FQNEAQ. The CDR3 DNA reads TGTGCCAGCAGCTTTGTAAATTCGAACACCGGGGAGCTGTTTTTT. Amino acids: CASSFVNSNTGELFF.

The rearrangement links TRBV9 to TRBJ1-6; no definite D call. The CDR3 totals 14 residues. In germline, CDR1 is SGDLS, CDR2 YYNGEE. With 2 bases removed from V and 5 bases from J, the gap between germline ends came to 8 bases. This CDR3 reads CASSVGRDNSPLHF. In DNA, the CDR3 is TGTGCCAGCAGCGTCGGTAGGGATAATTCACCCCTCCACTTT.

This clone has a handful of counts. The rearrangement joins TRBV28 to TRBJ1-2; D not resolved. CDR1 and CDR2 from the germline V gene are MDHEN and SYDVKM. The CDR3 totals 14 residues. V lost 7 bases, J lost 4 bases, and 16 bases lay in between. CDR3 loop: CASKAPPTGYGYTF. In nucleotides, the CDR3 is TGTGCCAGCAAGGCCCCCCCGACCGGCTATGGCTACACCTTC.

This chain links TRBV2 with TRBJ1-2; no definite D call. The V gene's germline CDR1 is SNHLY and CDR2 FYNNEI. The CDR3 covers 11 residues. Trimming pared 4 bases from V and 3 bases from J, leaving 3 bases between. CDR3: CASSGHYGYTF. The CDR3 nucleotides read TGTGCCAGCAGTGGTCACTATGGCTACACCTTC. The full variable domain, completed using reference TRBV2 and TRBJ1-2, is EPEVTQTPSHQVTQMGQEVILRCVPISNHLYFYWYRQILGQKVEFLVSFYNNEISEKSEIFDDQFSVERPDGSNFTLKIRSTKLEDSAMYFCASSGHYGYTFGSGTRLTVV.

The chain joins TRBV27 to TRBJ1-6, with D perhaps TRBD1 (6 bases). Germline V CDR1 and CDR2: MNHEY, SMNVEV (reference sequence). The CDR3 covers 16 residues. Trimming stripped 3 bases from V and 3 bases from J, with 12 bases between. CDR3 region: CASSLGVTGYNSPLHF. As DNA, the CDR3 is TGTGCCAGCAGTTTGGGGGTGACAGGCTATAATTCACCCCTCCACTTT.

The genes are TRBV5-6 and TRBJ1-4, with a possible D match to TRBD1 (5 bases). V shed 1 base and J shed 5 bases, with 9 bases lying between them. This CDR3 has 14 amino acids. CDR1 is SGHDT, CDR2 YYEEEE, per germline. CDR3 sequence (DNA): TGTGCCAGCAGCTTGAGACAGATAAATGAAAAACTGTTTTTT. The encoded protein is CASSLRQINEKLFF.

This clone occurred once. V usage is TRBV6-1 and J usage is TRBJ1-5; 8 bases match TRBD1. Germline V gene sequence: CDR1 MNHNS, CDR2 SASEGT. The CDR3 is made up of 15 amino acids. V shed 5 bases, J shed 1 base, and the junction held 4 bases outside the gene matches. For the CDR3, the DNA is TGTGCCAGCAGTCCACAGGGGGGAAGCAATCAGCCCCAGCATTTT. Protein product: CASSPQGGSNQPQHF.

This clone was recorded a few times. V and J are TRBV9 and TRBJ2-7, with D perhaps TRBD2 (6 bases). With 0 bases removed from V and 7 bases from J, the gap between germline ends came to 14 bases. This CDR3 region has 14 residues. In germline, CDR1 is SGDLS, CDR2 YYNGEE. This CDR3 reads CASSVEGRAGEQYF. CDR3 sequence (DNA): TGTGCCAGCAGCGTAGAGGGCAGGGCGGGAGAGCAGTACTTC.

The gene calls are TRBV7-3 and TRBJ2-5; TRBD2 agrees at 9 bases. Germline CDR1 SGHTA, CDR2 FQGTGA. Unmatched junction bases numbered 5, after V lost 4 bases and J lost 2 bases. The length of the CDR3 is 15 residues. CDR3 loop: CASSSAGGRQETQYF. DNA for the CDR3: TGTGCCAGCAGCTCCGCGGGGGGGAGGCAAGAGACCCAGTACTTC.

The chain recombines TRBV4-3 with TRBJ1-1; D might be TRBD1 (5 bases). The CDR3 covers 15 residues. Germline CDR1 LGHNA, CDR2 YSLEER. Between the trimmed V and J ends, which lost 3 bases and 5 bases, there was a span of 16 bases. CDR3 nucleotides: TGCGCCAGCAGCCAGGACGCGGGGCCGGGGACTGAAGCTTTCTTT. Translated, it gives CASSQDAGPGTEAFF.

The chain combines TRBV2 with TRBJ2-5; D is perhaps TRBD1 (6 bases). The V end lost 3 bases, the J end lost 1 base, and 12 bases lay between the germline ends. CDR1 SNHLY and CDR2 FYNNEI come from the germline V gene. The CDR3 is 15 residues long. The CDR3 sequence is CASSEAGATQETQYF. The CDR3 region has the DNA TGTGCCAGCAGTGAGGCAGGGGCCACCCAAGAGACCCAGTACTTC.